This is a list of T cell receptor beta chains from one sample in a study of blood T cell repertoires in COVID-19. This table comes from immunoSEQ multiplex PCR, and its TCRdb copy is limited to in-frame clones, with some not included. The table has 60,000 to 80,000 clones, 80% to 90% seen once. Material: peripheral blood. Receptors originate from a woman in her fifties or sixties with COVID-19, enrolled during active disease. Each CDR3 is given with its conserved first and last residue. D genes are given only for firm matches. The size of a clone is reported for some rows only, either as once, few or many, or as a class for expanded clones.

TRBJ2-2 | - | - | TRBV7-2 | CASSLLLATTGELFF | TGTGCCAGCAGTTTATTACTAGCAACTACCGGGGAGCTGTTTTTT
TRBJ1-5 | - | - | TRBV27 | CASSWGGNQPQHF | TGTGCCAGCAGTTGGGGGGGCAATCAGCCCCAGCATTTT
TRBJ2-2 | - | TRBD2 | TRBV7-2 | CASSRQAGDTGELFF | TGTGCCAGCAGCCGTCAGGCGGGAGACACCGGGGAGCTGTTTTTT
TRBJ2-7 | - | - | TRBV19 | CASSLVSSYEQYF | TGTGCCAGTAGTCTCGTTAGCTCCTACGAGCAGTACTTC
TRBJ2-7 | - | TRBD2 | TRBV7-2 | CASSLSGKGEQYF | TGTGCCAGCAGCCTTAGCGGGAAGGGCGAGCAGTACTTC
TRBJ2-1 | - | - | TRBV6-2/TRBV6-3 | CASSPQAGEQFF | TGTGCCAGCAGTCCCCAGGCAGGAGAGCAGTTCTTC
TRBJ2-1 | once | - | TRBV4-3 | CASSQGPQGTYNEQFF | TGCGCCAGCAGCCAAGGCCCTCAGGGAACCTACAATGAGCAGTTCTTC
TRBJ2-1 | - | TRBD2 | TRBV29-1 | CSVEGLAGGLSSYNEQFF | TGCAGCGTTGAGGGACTAGCGGGAGGGCTCAGCTCCTACAATGAGCAGTTCTTC
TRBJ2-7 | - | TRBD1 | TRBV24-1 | CATSDRDSYEQYF | TGTGCCACCAGTGATCGGGACAGCTACGAGCAGTACTTC
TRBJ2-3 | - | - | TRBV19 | CASSIWATDTQYF | TGTGCCAGTAGTATATGGGCTACAGATACGCAGTATTTT
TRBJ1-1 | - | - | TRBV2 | CASSPYTSLNTEAFF | TGTGCCAGCAGTCCGTACACCTCCCTGAACACTGAAGCTTTCTTT
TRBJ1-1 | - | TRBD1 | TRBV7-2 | CASSLAPGTGEAFF | TGTGCCAGCAGCTTAGCGCCTGGGACAGGTGAAGCTTTCTTT
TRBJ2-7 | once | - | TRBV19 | CASSRQGRNYEQYF | TGTGCCAGTAGTCGGCAGGGAAGAAACTACGAGCAGTACTTC
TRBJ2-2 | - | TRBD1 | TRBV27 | CASSRDRGTGELFF | TGTGCCAGCAGCCGGGACAGGGGCACCGGGGAGCTGTTTTTT
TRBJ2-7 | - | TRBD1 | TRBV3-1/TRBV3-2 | CASKTPNDRVSYEQYF | TGTGCCAGTAAAACACCCAATGACAGGGTCTCCTACGAGCAGTACTTC
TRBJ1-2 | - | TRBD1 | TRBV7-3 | CASSISGQGPIGYTF | TGTGCCAGCAGCATATCGGGACAGGGGCCCATAGGCTACACCTTC
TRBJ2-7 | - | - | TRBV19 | CASSILNHEQYF | TGTGCCAGTAGTATACTTAATCACGAGCAGTACTTC
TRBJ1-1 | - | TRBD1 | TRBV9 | CASSAGTGGVNTEAFF | TGTGCCAGCAGCGCCGGGACAGGGGGCGTGAACACTGAAGCTTTCTTT
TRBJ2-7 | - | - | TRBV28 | CASSLSRGEQYF | TGTGCCAGCAGTTTAAGCCGGGGCGAGCAGTACTTC
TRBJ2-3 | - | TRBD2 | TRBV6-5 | CASQSSGSGTDTQYF | TGTGCCAGCCAATCGAGCGGGAGTGGCACAGATACGCAGTATTTT
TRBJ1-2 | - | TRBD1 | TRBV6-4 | CASSDHPDRGDGYTF | TGTGCCAGCAGTGACCACCCGGACAGGGGAGATGGCTACACCTTC
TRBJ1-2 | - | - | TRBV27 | CASSLRTGPWGYTF | TGTGCCAGCAGTTTGAGAACAGGCCCCTGGGGCTACACCTTC
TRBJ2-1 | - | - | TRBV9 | CASSVGANEQFF | TGTGCCAGCAGCGTAGGAGCCAATGAGCAGTTCTTC
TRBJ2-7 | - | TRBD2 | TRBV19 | CASSRGLDLSYEQYF | TGTGCCAGTAGTCGGGGACTAGACCTCTCCTACGAGCAGTACTTC
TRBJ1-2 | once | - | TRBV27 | CASSSLAIPSDSGYTF | TGTGCCAGCAGTTCCCTCGCCATACCGTCCGACTCCGGCTACACCTTC
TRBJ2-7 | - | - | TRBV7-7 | CASSLGKAGEQYF | TGTGCTAGCAGCTTAGGCAAAGCGGGCGAGCAGTACTTC
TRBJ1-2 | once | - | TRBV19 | CASSDRDKANYGYTF | TGTGCCAGTAGTGACCGGGACAAAGCTAACTATGGCTACACCTTC
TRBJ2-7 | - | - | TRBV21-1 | CASSRLPSSYEQYF | TGTGCCAGCAGCCGACTTCCGAGCTCCTACGAGCAGTACTTC
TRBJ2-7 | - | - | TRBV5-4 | CASSTGTRPYEQYF | TGTGCCAGCAGCACCGGGACTCGACCCTACGAGCAGTACTTC
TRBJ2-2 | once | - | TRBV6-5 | CASSRDGELFF | TGTGCCAGCAGTCGGGACGGGGAGCTGTTTTTT